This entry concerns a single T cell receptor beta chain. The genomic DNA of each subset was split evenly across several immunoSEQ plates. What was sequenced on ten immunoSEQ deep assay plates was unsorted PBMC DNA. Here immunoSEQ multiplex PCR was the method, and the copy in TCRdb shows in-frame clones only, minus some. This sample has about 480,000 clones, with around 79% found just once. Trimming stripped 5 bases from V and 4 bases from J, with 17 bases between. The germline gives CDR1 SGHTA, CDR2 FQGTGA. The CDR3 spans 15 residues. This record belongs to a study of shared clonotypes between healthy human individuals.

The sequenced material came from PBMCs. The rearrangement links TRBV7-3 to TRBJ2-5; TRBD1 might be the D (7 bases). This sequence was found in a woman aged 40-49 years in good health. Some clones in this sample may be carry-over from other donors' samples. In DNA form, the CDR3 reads TGTGCCAGCAGCCCCCAAACAGGGGAGGCAGAGACCCAGTACTTC. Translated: CASSPQTGEAETQYF.